This T cell receptor beta chain emerged from a study of blood T cell repertoires in COVID-19. Authors' data handling: From reference gene primer amplification, estimates of nucleated cell counts were derived. Sequenced by immunoSEQ multiplex PCR; TCRdb stores in-frame clones only, minus some. That table furnishes V, J and clone size, whereas the DNA furnished D and trimming. The sample includes about 270,000 clones, about 86% of them seen just once. While infection was still active, Seattle patients were enrolled and then followed longitudinally. The CDR3 extends over 15 amino acids. V gave up 3 bases and J gave up 0 bases, with 9 bases separating them. CDR1 and CDR2 from the germline V gene are SNHLY and FYNNEI.

The receptor comes from a woman in her 70s with COVID-19, enrolled during active disease. The V gene is TRBV2, the J gene TRBJ2-1; D gene uncertain. The sequencing sample was made of peripheral blood. The CDR3 is CASSELASSYNEQFF. The CDR3 DNA reads TGTGCCAGCAGTGAGTTGGCCAGCTCCTACAATGAGCAGTTCTTC.